This T cell receptor beta chain emerged from a study of blood T cell repertoires in COVID-19. Overall study: Sites in the United States, Italy and Spain provided acute and convalescent COVID-19 samples. Sample material is recorded as cDNA or gDNA derived from T cells, B-cell-depleted T cells, or PBMCs.

CDR3 length equals 18 residues. The V segment lost 2 bases and the J segment 3 bases; nucleotides outside the gene matches: 14. The V gene's germline CDR1 is SGHDT and CDR2 YYEEEE. As originally analysed: Amplification with reference gene primers provided the estimates of nucleated cell counts. Here immunoSEQ multiplex PCR was the method, and the copy in TCRdb shows in-frame clones only, minus some. The V and J calls and the clone size are those of that table, but D and trimming were determined from the DNA. The sample lists 120,000 or so clones, about 91% occurring once. This clone appeared a few times.

The sequenced material came from peripheral blood. The genes are TRBV5-6 and TRBJ2-7; 10 bases map to TRBD2. The sequence derives from a woman between 45 and 60 years old with active or convalescent COVID-19. This CDR3 is CASSFMPGLASPFYEQYF. CDR3 coding DNA: TGTGCCAGCAGCTTCATGCCGGGACTAGCGTCTCCATTCTACGAGCAGTACTTC.